A selection of T cell receptor beta chains follows, all from one sample in a study of response to subunit inactivated influenza vaccine. TCRdb itself ran the RT-PCR reads through MiXCR, one entry per CDR3 protein. The sample contains around 580,000 distinct CDR3 sequences, 14% of which appear only once. The sequencing used PBMCs from blood, collected about 13 days after vaccination. These receptors were collected from a man between 45 and 60 years old who received an inactivated influenza vaccine. Both conserved end residues are part of each CDR3. The order of the fields is D gene, clone size, V gene, J gene, CDR3 protein, CDR3 DNA. The D gene is left open where the match is weak. Clone sizes are given selectively: once, few, many, or a class where the clone is expanded.

.	.	TRBV12-3/TRBV12-4	TRBJ2-1	CASTRGAIYNEQFF	TGTGCCAGCACGAGAGGGGCTATATACAATGAGCAGTTCTTC
TRBD1	many	TRBV29-1	TRBJ2-7	CSARTGTGFREQYF	TGCAGCGCCCGAACCGGGACAGGGTTTCGGGAGCAGTACTTC
TRBD2	once	TRBV6-2/TRBV6-3	TRBJ2-3	CASSIGGSGSLTDTQYF	TGTGCCAGCAGTATTGGCGGTAGCGGGAGCCTCACAGATACGCAGTATTTT
TRBD1	few	TRBV9	TRBJ2-1	CASSTRQGNNEQFF	TGTGCCAGCAGCACCAGACAGGGGAACAATGAGCAGTTCTTC
TRBD1	few	TRBV6-1	TRBJ1-2	CASSPPPTGTHFYGYTF	TGTGCCAGCAGTCCCCCCCCGACAGGGACACACTTTTATGGCTACACCTTC
.	.	TRBV3-1	TRBJ2-6	CASRSSSAANVLTF	TGTGCCAGCAGGTCAAGCTCGGCAGCCAACGTCCTGACTTTC
.	many	TRBV6-5	TRBJ2-5	CASSYLDRETQYF	TGTGCCAGCAGTTACCTGGACAGAGAGACCCAGTACTTC
TRBD2	.	TRBV20-1	TRBJ2-3	CSASRLAGVADTQYF	TGCAGTGCTTCCCGACTAGCGGGAGTCGCAGATACGCAGTATTTT
TRBD2	.	TRBV29-1	TRBJ2-7	CSATSGRAFYEQYF	TGCAGCGCCACTAGCGGGAGGGCCTTCTACGAGCAGTACTTC
TRBD1	.	TRBV2	TRBJ1-1	CADSRDSNTEAFF	TGTGCCGATTCGCGGGACAGTAACACTGAAGCTTTCTTT
.	few	TRBV7-6	TRBJ2-1	CASSLEGQPKPYYNEQFF	TGTGCCAGCAGCTTAGAGGGGCAACCAAAACCATACTACAATGAGCAGTTCTTC
.	.	TRBV3-1	TRBJ1-2	CASSQVRTMNYGYTF	TGTGCCAGCAGCCAAGTTCGGACAATGAACTATGGCTACACCTTC
TRBD2	few	TRBV11-3	TRBJ2-7	CASSSIKAVRGLAGILSVQYF	TGTGCCAGCAGCTCCATTAAGGCCGTCCGAGGACTAGCGGGAATCCTCAGCGTCCAGTACTTC
.	few	TRBV11-2	TRBJ2-2	CASSLNRETGELFF	TGTGCCAGCAGCTTAAACAGGGAAACCGGGGAGCTGTTTTTT
TRBD1	.	TRBV27	TRBJ2-2	CASSLMTGIPWANTGELFF	TGTGCCAGCAGTTTAATGACAGGGATCCCCTGGGCTAACACCGGGGAGCTGTTTTTT
.	few	TRBV7-2	TRBJ2-1	CASSLGGAQDPYNEQFF	TGTGCCAGCAGCTTAGGAGGCGCCCAAGACCCCTACAATGAGCAGTTCTTC